This passage covers 18 T cell receptor beta chains from one sample sequenced in a study of T cells in Graves' hyperthyroidism and ophthalmopathy. Amplification targeted TCR beta CDR3 regions from RNA transcripts. First-round RT-PCR of the TCR CDR3 relied on the HTBI primer set. TCRdb reprocessed the multiplex PCR reads via MiXCR and lists one record per CDR3 protein. The sample consists of about 740,000 distinct CDR3 sequences, 11% to 15% of them appearing once. The sequencing input was blood. Source of these receptors: a woman aged 18 to 35 with Graves' hyperthyroidism.

This rearrangement joins TRBV19 to TRBJ2-1; the D is unclear. Germline V gives CDR1 LNHDA, CDR2 SQIVND (reference sequence). V was shortened by 5 bases and J by 1 base, with 18 bases between the two germline ends. The length of the CDR3 is 17 residues. CDR3 DNA: TGTGCCAGTAGTCCTTGGCGTGTGGGCAGGTCCTACAATGAGCAGTTCTTC. Translating it yields CASSPWRVGRSYNEQFF.

This clonotype has more than one count but fewer than ten. This chain joins TRBV2 and TRBJ2-2; the match to TRBD2 covers 9 bases. V shed 4 bases, J shed 9 bases, and the junction held 9 bases outside the gene matches. Germline V lookup: CDR1 SNHLY, CDR2 FYNNEI. This CDR3 has 15 amino acids. The CDR3 protein is CASSGRGRAPRELFF. CDR3 coding DNA: TGTGCCAGCAGTGGCCGCGGGAGGGCCCCAAGGGAGCTGTTTTTT.

The CDR3 loop is CSASPARQGHRETQYF. The CDR3 region has the DNA TGCAGTGCTAGTCCCGCGAGACAGGGGCATAGAGAGACCCAGTACTTC. The chain employs TRBV20-1 and TRBJ2-5, with 8 bases aligning to TRBD1. Trimming cost V 3 bases and J 4 bases; bases outside gene matches: 13. The CDR3 has 16 amino acids. Germline-derived CDR1 and CDR2 are DFQATT and SNEGSKA (reference sequence).

This clonotype came up many times. The chain has TRBV28 and TRBJ1-2; no clear D gene. The V and J ends lost 10 bases and 1 base respectively, with 10 bases between them. CDR3 length equals 12 residues. The V gene's germline CDR1 is MDHEN and CDR2 SYDVKM. For the CDR3, the DNA is TGTGCCACCACGGGTCTTAACTATGGCTACACCTTC. It codes for CATTGLNYGYTF.

There are a few counts of this clonotype. The chain has TRBV12-3 or TRBV12-4 and TRBJ2-7; perhaps TRBD2 as D (6 bases). CDR3 length equals 17 residues. Trimming removed 2 bases at V and 3 bases at J, with 20 bases between. Here the CDR3 reads CASSLREVGEAGYEQYF. CDR3 bases: TGTGCCAGCAGTTTACGAGAGGTGGGGGAGGCGGGCTACGAGCAGTACTTC.

This clonotype was found many times. The chain joins TRBV6-5 to TRBJ2-3, with D unclear. The CDR3 is 14 amino acids. Germline V CDR1 and CDR2: MNHEY, SVGAGI. Trimming stripped 2 bases from V and 4 bases from J, with 10 bases between. The chain's CDR3 is CASSYTSHADTQYF. The CDR3 DNA reads as TGTGCCAGCAGTTACACGTCCCACGCAGATACGCAGTATTTT.

This clonotype was found many times. The genes are TRBV12-3 or TRBV12-4 and TRBJ1-2; no firm D call. V was pared by 4 bases and J by 8 bases, with 20 bases between. This CDR3 is 15 amino acids long. CDR3 sequence: CASSWSSPRMGGYTF. CDR3 in DNA: TGTGCCAGCAGTTGGAGCAGCCCCCGTATGGGGGGCTACACCTTC.

This clonotype was observed many times. The chain joins TRBV2 to TRBJ2-7, with TRBD2 matching 8 bases. From germline, CDR1 is SNHLY and CDR2 FYNNEI. The CDR3 spans 15 residues. V lost 8 bases and J lost 5; bases outside the gene matches: 14. The CDR3 coding sequence is TGTGCCAGCGGGAGGGCGAGCGGGAGCGGCAACGAGCAGTACTTC. Translation gives CASGRASGSGNEQYF.

Many counts were recorded for this clonotype. The rearrangement links TRBV2 to TRBJ2-3; D call uncertain. With 4 bases removed from V and 1 base from J, the gap between germline ends came to 12 bases. Per germline, CDR1 SNHLY and CDR2 FYNNEI. This CDR3 spans 15 amino acids. CDR3 DNA sequence: TGTGCCAGCAGTGGACAAAAAAGGGGCACAGATACGCAGTATTTT. Amino acids: CASSGQKRGTDTQYF. Looking up the rest from reference TRBV2 and TRBJ2-3 gives the full variable domain: EPEVTQTPSHQVTQMGQEVILRCVPISNHLYFYWYRQILGQKVEFLVSFYNNEISEKSEIFDDQFSVERPDGSNFTLKIRSTKLEDSAMYFCASSGQKRGTDTQYFGPGTRLTVL.

There are many counts of this clonotype. The V and J genes are TRBV28 and TRBJ2-1; no firm D call. The V gene's germline CDR1 is MDHEN and CDR2 SYDVKM. Trimming removed 3 bases at V and 4 bases at J, with 13 bases between. The CDR3 runs to 15 residues. This CDR3 reads CASSLERLFYNEQFF. The DNA of the CDR3 is TGTGCCAGCAGTTTGGAGAGGCTTTTTTACAATGAGCAGTTCTTC.

This clonotype was detected ten times or more. This rearrangement joins TRBV4-1 to TRBJ1-2; D is undetermined. V lost 2 bases to trimming and J lost 2 bases, with 12 bases between them. The germline V gene has CDR1 MGHRA and CDR2 YSYEKL. The CDR3 has 15 residues. The CDR3 loop is CASSQSGFSNYGYTF. The CDR3 DNA is TGCGCCAGCAGCCAAAGTGGGTTCTCGAACTATGGCTACACCTTC.

This chain joins TRBV15 and TRBJ2-2; D possibly corresponds to TRBD2 (5 bases). The CDR3 length is 16 residues. Looked up from germline, CDR1 is LNHNV and CDR2 is YYDKDF (reference sequence). Between the trimmed V and J ends, which lost 5 bases and 6 bases, there was a span of 19 bases. In DNA, the CDR3 is TGTGCCACCAGCCCCTACACGGGGTTGTACGCCGGGGAGCTGTTTTTT. Its protein is CATSPYTGLYAGELFF.

The chain combines TRBV7-9 with TRBJ2-2; D is unresolved. V shed 3 bases and J shed 5 bases, with 7 bases lying between them. CDR3 size: 13 residues. Germline CDR1 and CDR2: SEHNR and FQNEAQ (reference sequence). The CDR3 reads CASSLSETGELFF. DNA for the CDR3: TGTGCCAGCAGCTTGTCGGAAACCGGGGAGCTGTTTTTT. Drawing the rest from reference TRBV7-9 and TRBJ2-2, the complete variable domain is DTGVSQNPRHKITKRGQNVTFRCDPISEHNRLYWYRQTLGQGPEFLTYFQNEAQLEKSRLLSDRFSAERPKGSFSTLEIQRTEQGDSAMYLCASSLSETGELFFGEGSRLTVL.

This clonotype was counted many times. The rearrangement uses TRBV11-2 and TRBJ2-7; D is undetermined. Germline CDR1 SGHAT, CDR2 FQNNGV. The V end lost 1 base, the J end lost 5 bases, and 12 bases lay between the germline ends. CDR3 size: 14 residues. For the CDR3, the DNA is TGTGCCAGCAGCTTAGGGGCAAACGTCAACGAGCAGTACTTC. Amino acid sequence: CASSLGANVNEQYF.

This clonotype has ten or more counts. This chain joins TRBV5-6 and TRBJ1-1; 7 positions match TRBD1. The CDR3 contains 17 residues. V lost 3 bases, J lost 4 bases, and 15 bases stayed unmatched. The germline V gene has CDR1 SGHDT and CDR2 YYEEEE. CDR3 nucleotide sequence: TGTGCCAGCAGCTCGGGATGGACAGGCGTAGTGAGCACTGAAGCTTTCTTT. Its protein product is CASSSGWTGVVSTEAFF.

This clonotype came up many times. The rearrangement uses TRBV5-1 and TRBJ2-1; TRBD1 is a possible D gene (5 bases). The V gene's germline CDR1 is SGHRS and CDR2 YFSETQ. Trimming cost V 1 base and J 5 bases, with 7 bases left between them. The length of the CDR3 is 13 residues. Written as DNA, the CDR3 is TGCGCCAGCAGCTTGTCCAGGGACAATGAGCAGTTCTTC. Residues: CASSLSRDNEQFF.

The sample holds a few counts of this clonotype. The chain is built from TRBV5-4 and TRBJ1-4, with TRBD1 matching 8 bases. Germline V gene data show CDR1 as SGHNT and CDR2 as YYREEE (reference sequence). CDR3 length: 15 amino acids. Trimming cost V 4 bases and J 4 bases; bases outside gene matches: 6. The CDR3 sequence is CASSSRGQGNEKLFF. CDR3 in DNA: TGTGCCAGCAGCAGTAGAGGACAGGGTAATGAAAAACTGTTTTTT.

This clonotype turned up a few times. This chain uses TRBV4-3 with TRBJ1-1, with D perhaps matching TRBD1 (5 bases). Germline CDR1 is LGHNA and CDR2 is YSLEER. The CDR3 runs to 14 residues. V lost 3 bases, J lost 3 bases, and 11 bases lay in between. This CDR3 reads CASSHRVSYTEAFF. The CDR3 DNA reads as TGCGCCAGCAGCCACAGGGTCTCGTACACTGAAGCTTTCTTT.